The 22 T cell receptor beta chains below come from one sample, sequenced in a study of cytomegalovirus exposure and HLA in healthy donors. Profiling relied on immunoSEQ multiplex PCR, and the TCRdb table lists in-frame clones only, not all of them. The repertoire holds hundreds of thousands of clones, with less than 85% as singletons. The specimen was PBMCs. The receptor set was obtained from a young woman in good health and CMV-seronegative.

CDR3 sequence: CASSVRDREKETQYF. The DNA of the CDR3 is TGCGCCAGCAGCGTGCGGGACAGGGAGAAAGAGACCCAGTACTTC. The gene calls are TRBV5-1 and TRBJ2-5, with TRBD1 identical over 9 bases. Germline V lookup: CDR1 SGHRS, CDR2 YFSETQ. This CDR3 spans 15 amino acids. The V and J ends lost 4 bases and 3 bases, in that order; junction bases with no gene match: 7.

The chain employs TRBV9 and TRBJ1-1; no clear D gene. Deletions cut 3 bases from V and 6 bases from J, with 12 bases between. Germline loops: CDR1 SGDLS, CDR2 YYNGEE. The CDR3 is 13 amino acids. The CDR3 DNA reads TGTGCCAGCAGCGCCGGACGGAGCCCTGAAGCTTTCTTT. Protein sequence: CASSAGRSPEAFF. The whole variable domain, filled in from reference TRBV9 and TRBJ1-1, reads DSGVTQTPKHLITATGQRVTLRCSPRSGDLSVYWYQQSLDQGLQFLIQYYNGEERAKGNILERFSAQQFPDLHSELNLSSLELGDSALYFCASSAGRSPEAFFGQGTRLTVV.

The chain joins TRBV5-1 to TRBJ1-2, with no clear D. The CDR3 has 13 amino acids. Trimming cost V 0 bases and J 8 bases, with 11 bases left between them. CDR1 is SGHRS, CDR2 YFSETQ, per germline. Here the CDR3 reads CASSLANREGYTF. The CDR3 DNA follows: TGCGCCAGCAGCTTGGCCAACCGGGAGGGCTACACCTTC.

The V gene is TRBV19, the J gene TRBJ2-7, with 9 bases aligning to TRBD2. CDR3 length equals 15 residues. V was pared by 7 bases and J by 1 base, with 8 bases of the junction left unmatched. CDR1 is LNHDA, CDR2 SQIVND, per germline (reference sequence). The CDR3 reads CASKASGMLSYEQYF. The CDR3, as DNA: TGTGCCAGTAAGGCTAGCGGGATGCTGTCCTACGAGCAGTACTTC.

This sequence joins TRBV5-1 and TRBJ2-7; 10 bases map to TRBD1. Unmatched junction bases numbered 12, after V lost 2 bases and J lost 7 bases. In germline, CDR1 is SGHRS, CDR2 YFSETQ. The CDR3 is 16 amino acids. The DNA of the CDR3 is TGCGCCAGCAGCTTTAAAATGACAGGGGGCGAGGGGGAGCAGTACTTC. This codes for CASSFKMTGGEGEQYF.

This sequence joins TRBV5-1 and TRBJ2-7; 10 bases match TRBD1. The V and J ends lost 0 bases and 4 bases, in that order; junction bases with no gene match: 4. This CDR3 is built from 15 residues. Germline V gene data show CDR1 as SGHRS and CDR2 as YFSETQ. CDR3 bases: TGCGCCAGCAGCTTGGAGGGACAGGGGCCTTACGAGCAGTACTTC. It specifies CASSLEGQGPYEQYF.

The chain links TRBV25-1 to TRBJ2-7; the D is unclear. Deletions cut 3 bases from V and 0 bases from J, with 9 bases between. There are 14 residues in the CDR3. Germline V gene sequence: CDR1 MGHDK, CDR2 SYGVNS. CDR3 nucleotide sequence: TGTGCCAGCAGTGACTGGCCTAGCTCCTACGAGCAGTACTTC. Translation: CASSDWPSSYEQYF.

This clone has more than one count but fewer than ten. The chain recombines TRBV14 with TRBJ2-5; 10 nucleotides agree with TRBD2. Unmatched junction bases numbered 6, after V lost 6 bases and J lost 5 bases. Germline V gene data show CDR1 as SGHDN and CDR2 as FVKESK. CDR3 length: 14 residues. The DNA for the CDR3 is TGTGCCAGCAGTCAACTAGCGGGGAGGGAGACCCAGTACTTC. Its protein is CASSQLAGRETQYF. Full variable domain (rest looked up from reference TRBV14 and TRBJ2-5): EAGVTQFPSHSVIEKGQTVTLRCDPISGHDNLYWYRRVMGKEIKFLLHFVKESKQDESGMPNNRFLAERTGGTYSTLKVQPAELEDSGVYFCASSQLAGRETQYFGPGTRLLVL.

The rearrangement links TRBV21-1 to TRBJ2-7; the table gives TRBD2 as D, unverified against the DNA. TRBV21-1 corresponds to a pseudogene. The CDR3 loop spans 15 amino acids. The CDR3 loop reads CASSNRLAGAYEQYF. CDR3 nucleotides: TGTGCCAGCAGCAATCGACTAGCGGGTGCCTACGAGCAGTACTTC.

The CDR3 region is CASSVLDREAYGYTF. The CDR3 DNA sequence: TGTGCCAGCAGCGTCCTGGACAGGGAGGCCTATGGCTACACCTTC. The chain uses TRBV9 and TRBJ1-2, with TRBD1 matching over 8 bases. The CDR3 totals 15 residues. CDR1 is SGDLS and CDR2 is YYNGEE in the germline V gene. Trimming took 2 bases from V and 4 from J; bases not matched to a gene: 7. The full variable domain, in which reference TRBV9 and TRBJ1-2 provide the parts outside the CDR3, is DSGVTQTPKHLITATGQRVTLRCSPRSGDLSVYWYQQSLDQGLQFLIQYYNGEERAKGNILERFSAQQFPDLHSELNLSSLELGDSALYFCASSVLDREAYGYTFGSGTRLTVV.

The rearrangement joins TRBV5-1 to TRBJ2-1; no clear D gene. The CDR3 is 13 residues long. From germline, CDR1 is SGHRS and CDR2 YFSETQ. V dropped 2 bases and J dropped 6 bases, with 9 bases sitting between them. The DNA for the CDR3 is TGCGCCAGCAGCTTCGATTTACTCAATGAGCAGTTCTTC. It yields the protein CASSFDLLNEQFF.

This chain uses TRBV28 with TRBJ1-5; maybe TRBD1 (5 bases). The V gene's germline CDR1 is MDHEN and CDR2 SYDVKM. This CDR3 comprises 15 residues. The V gene lost 6 bases and the J gene lost 1 base, with 13 bases spanning the gap. The CDR3 protein is CASRPEGTSNQPQHF. DNA of the CDR3: TGTGCCAGCAGACCCGAGGGGACGAGCAATCAGCCCCAGCATTTT.

The chain carries TRBV5-4 and TRBJ2-1; 8 bases agree with TRBD2. The CDR3 loop spans 14 amino acids. Germline CDR1 is SGHNT and CDR2 is YYREEE (reference sequence). V gave up 4 bases and J gave up 7 bases; unmatched junction bases: 7. The CDR3, as DNA: TGTGCCAGCAGCCCGAGCGGGAGTGAAAATGAGCAGTTCTTC. It is translated as CASSPSGSENEQFF.

The chain has TRBV30 and TRBJ1-5, with 11 bases matching TRBD1. Germline CDR1 is GTSNPN and CDR2 is SVGIG (reference sequence). V lost 1 base, J lost 3 bases, and 11 bases stayed unmatched. The CDR3 runs to 18 residues. The CDR3 DNA reads as TGTGCCTGGAGTGACGGACAGGGGGCCCTACCTTTCAATCAGCCCCAGCATTTT. Amino acid sequence: CAWSDGQGALPFNQPQHF. The complete variable domain, with remaining parts taken from reference TRBV30 and TRBJ1-5, reads SQTIHQWPATLVQPVGSPLSLECTVEGTSNPNLYWYRQAAGRGLQLLFYSVGIGQISSEVPQNLSASRPQDRQFILSSKKLLLSDSGFYLCAWSDGQGALPFNQPQHFGDGTRLSIL.

The chain joins TRBV30 to TRBJ2-3; 11 bases are shared with TRBD2. The length of the CDR3 is 16 residues. Trimming cost V 0 bases and J 4 bases; bases outside gene matches: 6. Germline V gene sequence: CDR1 GTSNPN, CDR2 SVGIG (reference sequence). CDR3 residues: CAWSVPSSGRADTQYF. The CDR3 DNA is TGTGCCTGGAGTGTACCGAGTAGCGGGAGGGCAGATACGCAGTATTTT.

This clone was observed a single time. The chain has TRBV15 and TRBJ2-1; D tentatively reads TRBD1 or TRBD2 (5 bases each). The V end lost 0 bases, the J end lost 3 bases, and 15 bases lay between the germline ends. There are 17 residues in the CDR3. Germline CDR1 and CDR2: LNHNV and YYDKDF (reference sequence). This CDR3 is CATSREAPGTSYNEQFF. The CDR3 nucleotides read TGTGCCACCAGCAGAGAAGCACCCGGGACCAGCTACAATGAGCAGTTCTTC.

The rearrangement joins TRBV2 to TRBJ1-1; D is ambiguous. There are 14 residues in the CDR3. V was pared by 5 bases and J by 6 bases, with 16 bases between. The germline V gene has CDR1 SNHLY and CDR2 FYNNEI. The CDR3 nucleotides read TGTGCCAGCAGTTCAAGGGAGGGTGGCTCTGAAGCTTTCTTT. It codes for CASSSREGGSEAFF.

This clone was detected only a few times. This chain links TRBV5-1 with TRBJ2-2; 7 bases match TRBD1. V trimming: 2 bases; J trimming: 6 bases; junction bases outside the gene matches: 1. The CDR3 is made up of 13 amino acids. Germline V gives CDR1 SGHRS, CDR2 YFSETQ. CDR3 in amino acids: CASSFGQAGELFF. CDR3 DNA: TGCGCCAGCAGCTTTGGACAGGCCGGGGAGCTGTTTTTT. The full variable domain, rest sourced from reference TRBV5-1 and TRBJ2-2, is KAGVTQTPRYLIKTRGQQVTLSCSPISGHRSVSWYQQTPGQGLQFLFEYFSETQRNKGNFPGRFSGRQFSNSRSEMNVSTLELGDSALYLCASSFGQAGELFFGEGSRLTVL.

This chain links TRBV5-1 with TRBJ2-3, with TRBD2 matching 9 bases. The CDR3 runs to 14 residues. The V segment lost 4 bases and the J segment 4 bases; nucleotides outside the gene matches: 4. CDR1 and CDR2 (germline): SGHRS, YFSETQ. CDR3 nucleotide sequence: TGCGCCAGCAGCCCTAGCGGGAAATCAGATACGCAGTATTTT. Translated, it gives CASSPSGKSDTQYF.

This clone has only one observation. The V call is TRBV5-6, the J call TRBJ2-7; D is perhaps TRBD1 (7 bases). The CDR3 totals 15 residues. V shed 2 bases and J shed 4 bases, with 16 bases lying between them. The V gene's germline CDR1 is SGHDT and CDR2 YYEEEE. The CDR3 DNA sequence: TGTGCCAGCAGCTTACCAGGGGGGTCTTTTTACGAGCAGTACTTC. Translating gives CASSLPGGSFYEQYF.

V is TRBV6-1 and J is TRBJ1-2; D uncertain. The V end lost 6 bases, the J end lost 8 bases, and 13 bases lay between the germline ends. The CDR3 is made up of 12 amino acids. From germline, CDR1 is MNHNS and CDR2 SASEGT. CDR3 in DNA: TGTGCCAGCAGAAACACCGGCGGGGGCTACACCTTC. This gives the protein CASRNTGGGYTF.

The J gene is TRBJ2-7, the V gene TRBV6-1; D gene uncertain. The V gene's germline CDR1 is MNHNS and CDR2 SASEGT. The CDR3 is 15 residues long. V lost 6 bases and J lost 9, with 24 bases in between. As DNA, the CDR3 is TGTGCCAGCAGGCACACTCCCTCCGGGCTCCGAGGGCAGTACTTC. Its protein product is CASRHTPSGLRGQYF.